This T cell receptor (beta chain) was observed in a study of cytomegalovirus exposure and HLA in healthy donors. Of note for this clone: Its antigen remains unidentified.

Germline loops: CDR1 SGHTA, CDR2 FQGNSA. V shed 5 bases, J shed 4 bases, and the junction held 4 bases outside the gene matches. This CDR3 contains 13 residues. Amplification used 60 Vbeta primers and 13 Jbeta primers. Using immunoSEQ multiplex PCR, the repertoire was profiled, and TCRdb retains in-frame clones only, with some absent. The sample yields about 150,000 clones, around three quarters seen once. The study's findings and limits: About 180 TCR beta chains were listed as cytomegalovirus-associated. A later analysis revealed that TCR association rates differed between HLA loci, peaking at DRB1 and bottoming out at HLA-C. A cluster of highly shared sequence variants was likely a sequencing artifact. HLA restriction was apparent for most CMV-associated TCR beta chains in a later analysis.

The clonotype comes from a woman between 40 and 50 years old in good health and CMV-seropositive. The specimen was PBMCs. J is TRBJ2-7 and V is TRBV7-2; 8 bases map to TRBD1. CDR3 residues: CASSPGGRYEQYF. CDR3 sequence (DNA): TGTGCCAGCAGCCCAGGGGGCCGGTACGAGCAGTACTTC.